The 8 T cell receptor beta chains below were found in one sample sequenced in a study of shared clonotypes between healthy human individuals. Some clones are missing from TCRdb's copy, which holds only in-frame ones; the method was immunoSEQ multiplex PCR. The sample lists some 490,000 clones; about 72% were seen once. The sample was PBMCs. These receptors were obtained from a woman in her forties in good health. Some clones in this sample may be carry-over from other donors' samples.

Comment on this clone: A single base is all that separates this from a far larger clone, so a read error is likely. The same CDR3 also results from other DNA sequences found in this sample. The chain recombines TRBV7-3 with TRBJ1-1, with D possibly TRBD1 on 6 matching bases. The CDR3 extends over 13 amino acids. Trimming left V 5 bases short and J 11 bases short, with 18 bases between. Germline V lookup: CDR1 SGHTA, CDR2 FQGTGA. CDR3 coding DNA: TGTGCCAGCAGCATTCTCAGGGGCGGAGAGGCTTTCTTT. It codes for CASSILRGGEAFF.

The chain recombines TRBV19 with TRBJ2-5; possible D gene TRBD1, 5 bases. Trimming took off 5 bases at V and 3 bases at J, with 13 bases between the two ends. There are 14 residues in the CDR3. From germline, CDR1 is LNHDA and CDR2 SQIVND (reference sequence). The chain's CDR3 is CASSSTVAEETQYF. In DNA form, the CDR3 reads TGTGCCAGTAGTTCGACAGTCGCGGAAGAGACCCAGTACTTC.

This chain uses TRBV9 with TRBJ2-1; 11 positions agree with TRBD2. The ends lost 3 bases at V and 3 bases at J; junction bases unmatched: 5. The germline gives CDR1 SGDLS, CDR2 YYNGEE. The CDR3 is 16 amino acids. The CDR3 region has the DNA TGTGCCAGCAGCGGAACTAGCGGGAGTATCTACAATGAGCAGTTCTTC. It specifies CASSGTSGSIYNEQFF.

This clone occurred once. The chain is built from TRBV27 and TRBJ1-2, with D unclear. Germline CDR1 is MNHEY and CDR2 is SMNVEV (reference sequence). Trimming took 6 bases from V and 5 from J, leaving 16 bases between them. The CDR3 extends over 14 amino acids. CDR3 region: CASSPTRLGYGYTF. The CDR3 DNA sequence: TGTGCCAGCAGCCCTACAAGACTAGGGTATGGCTACACCTTC.

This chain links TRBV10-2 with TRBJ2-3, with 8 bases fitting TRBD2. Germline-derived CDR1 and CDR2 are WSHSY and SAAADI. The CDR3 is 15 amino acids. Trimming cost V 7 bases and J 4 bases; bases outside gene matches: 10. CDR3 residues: CASKVAGTTADTQYF. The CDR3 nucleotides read TGCGCCAGCAAGGTAGCGGGGACCACCGCAGATACGCAGTATTTT.

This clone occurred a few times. The CDR3 is CASKGLANEKLFF. The CDR3 region has the DNA TGTGCCAGTAAGGGGCTGGCTAATGAAAAACTGTTTTTT. V and J are TRBV19 and TRBJ1-4; TRBD1 might be the D (5 bases). Germline CDR1 LNHDA, CDR2 SQIVND (reference sequence). The CDR3 has 13 residues. Trimming took off 7 bases at V and 3 bases at J, with 9 bases between the two ends.

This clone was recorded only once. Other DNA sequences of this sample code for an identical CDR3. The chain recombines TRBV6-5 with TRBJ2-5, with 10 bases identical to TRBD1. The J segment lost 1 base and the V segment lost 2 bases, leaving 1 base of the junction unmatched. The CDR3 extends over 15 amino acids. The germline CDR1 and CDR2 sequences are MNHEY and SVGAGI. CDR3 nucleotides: TGTGCCAGCAGTTACAGGGACAGGGGCCAAGAGACCCAGTACTTC. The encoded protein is CASSYRDRGQETQYF.

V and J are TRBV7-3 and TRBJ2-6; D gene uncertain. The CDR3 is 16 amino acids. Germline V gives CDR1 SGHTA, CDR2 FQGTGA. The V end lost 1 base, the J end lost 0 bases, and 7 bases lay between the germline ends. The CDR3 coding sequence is TGTGCCAGCAGCTTAAGAGGTGGCTCTGGGGCCAACGTCCTGACTTTC. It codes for CASSLRGGSGANVLTF.